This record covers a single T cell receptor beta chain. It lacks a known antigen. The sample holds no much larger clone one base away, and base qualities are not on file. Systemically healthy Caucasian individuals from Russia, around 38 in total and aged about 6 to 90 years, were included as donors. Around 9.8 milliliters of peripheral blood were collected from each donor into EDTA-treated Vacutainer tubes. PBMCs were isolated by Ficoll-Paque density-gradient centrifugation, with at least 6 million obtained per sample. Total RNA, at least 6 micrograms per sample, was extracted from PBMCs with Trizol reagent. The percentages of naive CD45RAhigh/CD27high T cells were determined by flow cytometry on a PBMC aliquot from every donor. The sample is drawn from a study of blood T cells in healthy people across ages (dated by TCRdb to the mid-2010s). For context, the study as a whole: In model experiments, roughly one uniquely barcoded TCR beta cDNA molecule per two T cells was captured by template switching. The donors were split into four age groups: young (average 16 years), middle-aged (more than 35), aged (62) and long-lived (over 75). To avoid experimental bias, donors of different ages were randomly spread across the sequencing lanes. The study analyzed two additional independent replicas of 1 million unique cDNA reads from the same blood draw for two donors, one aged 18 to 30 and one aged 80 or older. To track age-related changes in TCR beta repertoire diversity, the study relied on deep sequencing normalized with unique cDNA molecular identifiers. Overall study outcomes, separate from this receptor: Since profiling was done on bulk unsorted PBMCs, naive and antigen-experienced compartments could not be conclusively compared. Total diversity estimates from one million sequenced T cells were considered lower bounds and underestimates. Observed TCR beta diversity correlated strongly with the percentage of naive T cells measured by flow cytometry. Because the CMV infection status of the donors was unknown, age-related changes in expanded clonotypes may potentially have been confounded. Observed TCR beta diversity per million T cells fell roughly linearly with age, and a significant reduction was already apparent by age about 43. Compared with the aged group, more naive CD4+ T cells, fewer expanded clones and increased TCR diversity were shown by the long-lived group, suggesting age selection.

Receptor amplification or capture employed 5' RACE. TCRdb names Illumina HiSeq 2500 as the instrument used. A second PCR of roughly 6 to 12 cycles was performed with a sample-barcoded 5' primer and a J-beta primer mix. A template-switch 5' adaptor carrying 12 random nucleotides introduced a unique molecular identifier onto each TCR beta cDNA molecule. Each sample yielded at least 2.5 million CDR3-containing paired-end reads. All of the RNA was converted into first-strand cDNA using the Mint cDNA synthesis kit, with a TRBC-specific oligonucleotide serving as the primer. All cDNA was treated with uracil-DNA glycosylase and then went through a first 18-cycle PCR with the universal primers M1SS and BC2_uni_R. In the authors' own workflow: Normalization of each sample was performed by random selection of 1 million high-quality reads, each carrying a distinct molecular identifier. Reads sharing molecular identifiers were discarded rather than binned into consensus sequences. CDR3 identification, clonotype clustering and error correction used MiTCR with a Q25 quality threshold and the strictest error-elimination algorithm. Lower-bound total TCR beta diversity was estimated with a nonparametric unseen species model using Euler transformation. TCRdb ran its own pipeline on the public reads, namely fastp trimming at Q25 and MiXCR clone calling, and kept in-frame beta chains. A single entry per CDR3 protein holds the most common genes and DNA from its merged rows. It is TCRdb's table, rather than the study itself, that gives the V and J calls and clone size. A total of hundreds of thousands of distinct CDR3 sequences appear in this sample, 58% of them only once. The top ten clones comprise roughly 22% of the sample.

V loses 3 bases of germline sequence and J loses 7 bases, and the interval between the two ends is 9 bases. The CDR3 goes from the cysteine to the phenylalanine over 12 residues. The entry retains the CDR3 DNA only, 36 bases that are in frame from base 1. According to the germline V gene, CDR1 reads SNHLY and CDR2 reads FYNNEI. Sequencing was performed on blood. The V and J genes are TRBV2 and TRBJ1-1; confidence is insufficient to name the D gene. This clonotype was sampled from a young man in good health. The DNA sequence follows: TGTGCCAGCAGTGATTTCGGCGGTGAAGCTTTCTTT. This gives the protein CASSDFGGEAFF.